One sample yielded the 32 T cell receptor beta chains listed below, sequenced in a study of beta chain features in type 1 diabetes (dated 2018 in TCRdb). The receptor library was made with the immunoSEQ multiplex PCR assay. The entire amount of isolated RNA was reverse transcribed using the High Capacity cDNA Reverse Transcription Kit, so the sequenced TCRB transcripts were expressed ones. TCRdb's version of the immuneACCESS table is confined to in-frame rearrangements and falls short of the full clone set. An unresolved V gene accounts for under half of the shortfall where checked; the remainder is of unknown origin. This sample has 600,000 to 650,000 clones in its table, and roughly a sixth of those were observed once. Around 0.1% of the sample goes to the ten largest clones. The sequenced sample consisted of naive CD4+ T cells from blood. The intended sense of this specimen's cell subset or site label: true naive CD4+ T cells. All receptors come from a man aged 18-30 years in good health.

The J gene is TRBJ1-2, the V gene TRBV7-2; D is ambiguous. Trimming pared 5 bases from V and 6 bases from J, leaving 10 bases between. This CDR3 spans 12 amino acids. Germline values: CDR1 SGHTA, CDR2 FQGNSA. CDR3 amino acids: CASSQLGDGYTF. CDR3 bases: TGTGCCAGCAGCCAATTAGGCGATGGCTACACCTTC. The whole variable domain, remainder taken from reference TRBV7-2 and TRBJ1-2, is GAGVSQSPSNKVTEKGKDVELRCDPISGHTALYWYRQSLGQGLEFLIYFQGNSAPDKSGLPSDRFSAERTGGSVSTLTIQRTQQEDSAVYLCASSQLGDGYTFGSGTRLTVV.

The chain is built from TRBV7-2 and TRBJ2-2, with D perhaps matching TRBD1 (5 bases). V was trimmed by 0 bases and J by 4 bases, leaving 6 bases between them. The CDR3 length is 14 residues. Looked up from germline, CDR1 is SGHTA and CDR2 is FQGNSA. DNA for the CDR3: TGTGCCAGCAGCTTAGCCAGGGCCACCGGGGAGCTGTTTTTT. Encoded protein: CASSLARATGELFF.

This clone has more than one count but fewer than ten. Other DNA sequences in this specimen translate into the identical CDR3. The chain joins TRBV29-1 to TRBJ1-1; 9 bases match TRBD1. Losses at the gene ends were 5 bases for V and 4 bases for J; bases not matched to a gene: 5. Germline assignment: CDR1 SQVTM and CDR2 ANQGSEA. The length of the CDR3 is 13 residues. The DNA of the CDR3 is TGCAGCGTTCACAGGGGGCTGAGCACTGAAGCTTTCTTT. Amino acid sequence: CSVHRGLSTEAFF.

The chain links TRBV7-9 to TRBJ1-4; D is possibly TRBD1 (5 bases). This CDR3 comprises 16 residues. The germline V gene encodes CDR1 SEHNR and CDR2 FQNEAQ (reference sequence). V was shortened by 5 bases and J by 7 bases, with 20 bases between the two germline ends. The DNA of the CDR3 is TGTGCCAGCAGCCCCGCGGGGCGCCAGAAGGGTGAAAAACTGTTTTTT. The encoded protein is CASSPAGRQKGEKLFF. Using reference TRBV7-9 and TRBJ1-4 for the parts outside the CDR3, the full variable domain is DTGVSQNPRHKITKRGQNVTFRCDPISEHNRLYWYRQTLGQGPEFLTYFQNEAQLEKSRLLSDRFSAERPKGSFSTLEIQRTEQGDSAMYLCASSPAGRQKGEKLFFGSGTQLSVL.

V usage is TRBV7-2 and J usage is TRBJ2-2; D is possibly TRBD1 (6 bases). Germline V gene lookup returns CDR1 SGHTA and CDR2 FQGNSA. The V end lost 10 bases, the J end lost 4 bases, and 19 bases lay between the germline ends. CDR3 length equals 15 residues. The CDR3 region has the DNA TGTGCCACCGTCCAGGGGCCCGCGGGCACCGGGGAGCTGTTTTTT. Its translation is CATVQGPAGTGELFF.

V usage is TRBV6-5 and J usage is TRBJ1-2, with D possibly TRBD1 on 6 matching bases. Trimming shortened V by 4 bases and J by 2 bases, and 8 bases separated the two germline ends. Germline CDR1 reads MNHEY; CDR2 reads SVGAGI. The CDR3 spans 13 residues. In nucleotides, the CDR3 is TGTGCCAGCAGTTCCACAGGGAACTATGGCTACACCTTC. Amino acid sequence: CASSSTGNYGYTF.

The CDR3 reads CSVVPSGGVELFF. In nucleotides, the CDR3 is TGCAGCGTTGTTCCTTCAGGGGGAGTGGAACTGTTTTTT. The chain is built from TRBV29-1 and TRBJ1-4, with 7 bases aligning to TRBD1. Germline trimming cut 4 bases from V and 12 bases from J; bases unmatched to any gene: 11. This CDR3 spans 13 amino acids. Germline-derived CDR1 and CDR2 are SQVTM and ANQGSEA.

The chain links TRBV11-2 to TRBJ2-5; D tentatively fits TRBD1 or TRBD2 (6 bases each). Trimming cost V 5 bases and J 2 bases, with 9 bases left between them. The CDR3 is 13 residues long. Looked up from germline, CDR1 is SGHAT and CDR2 is FQNNGV. The CDR3 protein is CASSAGQQETQYF. The DNA of the CDR3 is TGTGCCAGCAGCGCGGGACAACAAGAGACCCAGTACTTC.

The J gene is TRBJ1-1, the V gene TRBV29-1, with TRBD1 as a possible D gene (5 bases). V lost 2 bases and J 4 bases, leaving 14 bases between the germline ends. Per the germline V gene, CDR1 is SQVTM and CDR2 is ANQGSEA. The CDR3 contains 14 residues. The CDR3 DNA reads as TGCAGCGTTGAAAGGGATACAGGTTTCACTGAAGCTTTCTTT. Translation: CSVERDTGFTEAFF.

This clone turned up a few times. The chain employs TRBV7-2 and TRBJ2-3; 8 bases line up with TRBD2. Trimming took 1 base from V and 4 from J; bases not matched to a gene: 10. Germline CDR1 is SGHTA and CDR2 is FQGNSA. The CDR3 contains 17 residues. The CDR3 loop reads CASSLGARGRRADTQYF. The CDR3 region has the DNA TGTGCCAGCAGCTTAGGGGCACGCGGGAGGAGGGCAGATACGCAGTATTTT.

The chain is built from TRBV11-2 and TRBJ2-7; D could derive from TRBD1 or TRBD2 (6 bases each). V was shortened by 5 bases and J by 5 bases, with 25 bases between the two germline ends. In germline, CDR1 is SGHAT, CDR2 FQNNGV. The CDR3 is 17 residues long. The CDR3 coding sequence is TGTGCCAGCAGCGGGAGGCCTCTTGGACAGTTGGAACACGAGCAGTACTTC. Protein sequence: CASSGRPLGQLEHEQYF.

This clone occurred a few times. The chain has TRBV5-4 and TRBJ1-1; no reliable D call. The CDR3 extends over 14 amino acids. In germline, CDR1 is SGHNT, CDR2 YYREEE (reference sequence). V lost 0 bases and J lost 1, with 7 bases in between. CDR3 coding DNA: TGTGCCAGCAGCTTGGTGCAGGAGAACACTGAAGCTTTCTTT. Its protein product is CASSLVQENTEAFF.

The V call is TRBV10-3, the J call TRBJ2-2; 10 nucleotides line up with TRBD1. The V and J ends lost 6 bases and 4 bases, in that order; junction bases with no gene match: 8. Germline V lookup: CDR1 ENHRY, CDR2 SYGVKD. The CDR3 covers 16 residues. The CDR3 spells CAISLTGQGSTGELFF. The DNA of the CDR3 is TGTGCCATCAGCCTGACGGGACAGGGGTCCACCGGGGAGCTGTTTTTT.

This clone showed up many times. This chain uses TRBV28 with TRBJ2-1; D remains ambiguous. Trimming removed 4 bases at V and 11 bases at J, with 3 bases between. CDR3 length equals 9 residues. The germline gives CDR1 MDHEN, CDR2 SYDVKM. CDR3 region: CASSSQQFF. In DNA, the CDR3 is TGTGCCAGCAGTTCTCAGCAGTTCTTC.

This clone has a handful of counts. J is TRBJ2-2 and V is TRBV19, with D tentatively TRBD1 or TRBD2 (7 bases each). Trimming shortened V by 5 bases and J by 4 bases, and 14 bases separated the two germline ends. The CDR3 totals 15 residues. Germline-derived CDR1 and CDR2 are LNHDA and SQIVND (reference sequence). CDR3 sequence: CASSWQGGPTGELFF. CDR3 bases: TGTGCCAGTAGTTGGCAGGGGGGGCCCACCGGGGAGCTGTTTTTT.

The CDR3 loop reads CASSVSLPRGTTGELFF. CDR3 coding DNA: TGCGCCAGCAGCGTAAGCCTCCCGAGGGGGACCACCGGGGAGCTGTTTTTT. This chain joins TRBV4-3 and TRBJ2-2, with TRBD1 as a possible D gene (6 bases). The CDR3 is 17 residues long. V was trimmed by 5 bases and J by 4 bases, leaving 20 bases between them. Germline V CDR1 and CDR2: LGHNA, YSLEER.

The chain is built from TRBV5-1 and TRBJ2-1; 8 bases line up with TRBD1. Looked up from germline, CDR1 is SGHRS and CDR2 is YFSETQ. V dropped 4 bases and J dropped 6; count of bases not matched to a gene: 12. CDR3 length: 16 amino acids. CDR3 loop: CASSDQTGAFGNEQFF. The CDR3 DNA reads as TGCGCCAGCAGCGATCAGACAGGGGCTTTTGGCAATGAGCAGTTCTTC. The whole variable domain, filled in from reference TRBV5-1 and TRBJ2-1, reads KAGVTQTPRYLIKTRGQQVTLSCSPISGHRSVSWYQQTPGQGLQFLFEYFSETQRNKGNFPGRFSGRQFSNSRSEMNVSTLELGDSALYLCASSDQTGAFGNEQFFGPGTRLTVL.

The rearrangement uses TRBV27 and TRBJ1-1; 7 nucleotides match TRBD1. This CDR3 is 15 amino acids long. V was clipped by 6 bases and J by 0 bases; unmatched bases: 7. Germline assignment: CDR1 MNHEY and CDR2 SMNVEV (reference sequence). In DNA form, the CDR3 reads TGTGCCAGCAGCGGAAAACAGGGGATGAACACTGAAGCTTTCTTT. This gives the protein CASSGKQGMNTEAFF.

Only a few counts were recorded for this clone. The chain combines TRBV5-1 with TRBJ1-1; TRBD1 is a possible D gene (5 bases). Germline assignment: CDR1 SGHRS and CDR2 YFSETQ. The V end was cut by 1 base, the J end by 4 bases, with 11 bases between. The CDR3 runs 14 residues. CDR3 loop: CASSLRGEGTEAFF. The CDR3 nucleotides are TGCGCCAGCAGCTTGAGGGGCGAAGGCACTGAAGCTTTCTTT. The full variable domain, completed using reference TRBV5-1 and TRBJ1-1, is KAGVTQTPRYLIKTRGQQVTLSCSPISGHRSVSWYQQTPGQGLQFLFEYFSETQRNKGNFPGRFSGRQFSNSRSEMNVSTLELGDSALYLCASSLRGEGTEAFFGQGTRLTVV.

The table lists this clone with a few counts. The V and J genes are TRBV4-3 and TRBJ2-5; 7 bases match TRBD2. The CDR3 totals 20 residues. CDR1 LGHNA and CDR2 YSLEER come from the germline V gene. J was trimmed by 1 base and V by 4 bases; bases with no gene match: 21. CDR3 DNA sequence: TGCGCCAGCAGCCCCCGGTCATGGTTTTCCCTCGGGGGGATCCAAGAGACCCAGTACTTC. Its translation: CASSPRSWFSLGGIQETQYF.

The V gene is TRBV28, the J gene TRBJ1-2; TRBD1 aligns across 9 bases. From germline, CDR1 is MDHEN and CDR2 SYDVKM. The junction had 7 bases not matched to a gene; V was cut back by 6 bases and J by 5 bases. The CDR3 covers 14 residues. CDR3 amino acids: CASRPTDRGYGYTF. CDR3 sequence (DNA): TGTGCCAGCAGACCCACGGACAGGGGATATGGCTACACCTTC.

The rearrangement links TRBV5-6 to TRBJ2-7; 7 bases line up with TRBD1. The CDR3 length is 13 residues. The V and J ends lost 4 bases and 6 bases, in that order; junction bases with no gene match: 7. Germline lookup yields CDR1 SGHDT and CDR2 YYEEEE. The CDR3 bases are TGTGCCAGCAGCCCCCAGGGGGTCCTCGAGCAGTACTTC. Translation gives CASSPQGVLEQYF.

There are a few counts of this clone. The chain is built from TRBV6-5 and TRBJ1-2; D is ambiguous. From germline, CDR1 is MNHEY and CDR2 SVGAGI. The length of the CDR3 is 14 residues. Trimming cost V 0 bases and J 4 bases, with 9 bases left between them. This CDR3 is CASSYSAPAYGYTF. The CDR3 DNA follows: TGTGCCAGCAGTTACTCGGCGCCTGCCTATGGCTACACCTTC.

V gene TRBV4-3 combines with J gene TRBJ1-4; D is unclear. With 8 bases removed from V and 2 bases from J, the gap between germline ends came to 18 bases. This CDR3 has 16 amino acids. The germline V gene has CDR1 LGHNA and CDR2 YSLEER. CDR3 nucleotides: TGCGCCAGCCAGCGTTATAGAGGCAGTACTAATGAAAAACTGTTTTTT. It codes for CASQRYRGSTNEKLFF.

The chain has TRBV19 and TRBJ1-1; 8 nucleotides line up with TRBD1. J gave up 1 base and V 3 bases, and 7 bases lay outside the gene matches. CDR1 and CDR2 from the germline V gene are LNHDA and SQIVND (reference sequence). This CDR3 has 16 amino acids. CDR3 loop: CASSIVWTGRNTEAFF. The CDR3 DNA reads TGTGCCAGTAGTATCGTTTGGACAGGGAGGAACACTGAAGCTTTCTTT. Full variable domain (missing parts from reference TRBV19 and TRBJ1-1): DGGITQSPKYLFRKEGQNVTLSCEQNLNHDAMYWYRQDPGQGLRLIYYSQIVNDFQKGDIAEGYSVSREKKESFPLTVTSAQKNPTAFYLCASSIVWTGRNTEAFFGQGTRLTVV.

This clone was detected a few times. V gene TRBV29-1 combines with J gene TRBJ2-1; D is possibly TRBD1 (6 bases). There are 13 residues in the CDR3. Germline V gene data show CDR1 as SQVTM and CDR2 as ANQGSEA. The V and J ends lost 7 bases and 13 bases respectively, with 23 bases between them. CDR3 bases: TGCAGCGCGGACCCGGGACATGTCCCTCCTCAGTTCTTC. Amino acid sequence: CSADPGHVPPQFF.

This sequence joins TRBV4-3 and TRBJ2-3; D possibly corresponds to TRBD2 (6 bases). The CDR3 length is 17 residues. CDR1 is LGHNA and CDR2 is YSLEER in the germline V gene. Trimming took 0 bases from V and 7 from J, leaving 20 bases between them. The CDR3 DNA reads TGCGCCAGCAGCCAAGATCTTCCAGCGGGTAAATCTTATACGCAGTATTTT. Translating it yields CASSQDLPAGKSYTQYF.

The chain combines TRBV11-3 with TRBJ2-5; D may be TRBD1 (6 bases). The CDR3 runs 15 residues. Between the trimmed V and J ends, which lost 5 bases and 1 base, there was a span of 14 bases. Germline CDR1 SGHNT, CDR2 YENEEA. The CDR3 is CASSPFRGPQETQYF. The CDR3, as DNA: TGTGCCAGCAGCCCTTTCAGGGGTCCCCAAGAGACCCAGTACTTC.

J is TRBJ2-2 and V is TRBV7-2, with D possibly TRBD1 on 5 matching bases. The length of the CDR3 is 14 residues. Germline values: CDR1 SGHTA, CDR2 FQGNSA. V was pared by 1 base and J by 3 bases, with 6 bases between. This CDR3 is CASSLGGDTGELFF. The CDR3 DNA follows: TGTGCCAGCAGCTTAGGGGGCGACACCGGGGAGCTGTTTTTT.

This clone has a handful of counts. Other nucleotide sequences from this sample produce the same CDR3. V and J are TRBV7-2 and TRBJ2-5; D gene ambiguous. Germline lookup yields CDR1 SGHTA and CDR2 FQGNSA. The CDR3 length is 13 residues. The germline V and J ends were trimmed by 1 base and 2 bases, with 5 bases remaining between them. The CDR3 coding sequence is TGTGCCAGCAGCTTAGGGAGACAAGAGACCCAGTACTTC. Translated, it gives CASSLGRQETQYF.

The chain combines TRBV2 with TRBJ1-5; D not resolved. The CDR3 is 14 amino acids. V was cut by 8 bases and J by 2 bases, with 13 bases left in between. Germline lookup yields CDR1 SNHLY and CDR2 FYNNEI. The CDR3 is CASGRNSGNQPQHF. The CDR3, as DNA: TGTGCCAGCGGCAGGAATTCGGGCAATCAGCCCCAGCATTTT.

V is TRBV15 and J is TRBJ1-4; no definite D call. CDR3 length: 14 residues. The germline gives CDR1 LNHNV, CDR2 YYDKDF (reference sequence). Deletions cut 8 bases from V and 2 bases from J, with 12 bases between. CDR3 loop: CATPPRRTNEKLFF. The CDR3, as DNA: TGTGCCACCCCCCCCAGGCGCACTAATGAAAAACTGTTTTTT.